Included here is one TCR beta chain sequence, with context. Its antigen remains unidentified. The germline V gene encodes CDR1 SNHLY and CDR2 FYNNEI. Trimming took 4 bases from V and 5 from J, leaving 8 bases between them. The CDR3 contains 13 residues. This specimen comes from a study of early T cells in non-severe SARS-CoV-2 infection. Broader study findings: Matches to VDJdb favored anti-spike CD8 responses and missed private and CD4 specificities.

Unique molecular identifiers tagged individual cDNA molecules. TCRdb processed the 5' RACE reads anew with MiXCR; each CDR3 protein has one entry. The sample holds about 42,000 distinct CDR3 sequences, approximately 7.1% seen once. The source material was whole blood. This chain links TRBV2 with TRBJ2-2, with D perhaps TRBD2 (6 bases). The sequence derives from an adult who was a healthcare worker with PCR-confirmed SARS-CoV-2 infection or an uninfected control (not recorded which). The CDR3, as DNA: TGTGCCAGCAGTGGGGGGAGGACCGGGGAGCTGTTTTTT. Its translation is CASSGGRTGELFF.